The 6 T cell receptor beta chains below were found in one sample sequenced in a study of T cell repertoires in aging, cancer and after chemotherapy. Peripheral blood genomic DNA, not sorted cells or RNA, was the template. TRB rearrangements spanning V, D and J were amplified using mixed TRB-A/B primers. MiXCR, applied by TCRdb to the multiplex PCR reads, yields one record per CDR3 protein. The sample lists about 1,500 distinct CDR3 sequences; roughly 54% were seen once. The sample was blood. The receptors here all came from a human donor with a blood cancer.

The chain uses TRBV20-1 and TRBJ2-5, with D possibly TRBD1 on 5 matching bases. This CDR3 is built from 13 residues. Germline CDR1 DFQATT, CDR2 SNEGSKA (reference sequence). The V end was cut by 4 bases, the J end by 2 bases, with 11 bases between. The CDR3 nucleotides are TGCAGTGCTAAGGTGGGGCGGCAAGAGACCCAGTACTTC. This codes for CSAKVGRQETQYF.

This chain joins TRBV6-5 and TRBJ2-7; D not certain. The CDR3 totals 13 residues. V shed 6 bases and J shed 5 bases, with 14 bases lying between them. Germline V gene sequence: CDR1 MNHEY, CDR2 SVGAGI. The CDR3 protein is CASSLWTSDEQYF. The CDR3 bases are TGTGCCAGCAGCTTATGGACCTCGGACGAGCAGTACTTC.

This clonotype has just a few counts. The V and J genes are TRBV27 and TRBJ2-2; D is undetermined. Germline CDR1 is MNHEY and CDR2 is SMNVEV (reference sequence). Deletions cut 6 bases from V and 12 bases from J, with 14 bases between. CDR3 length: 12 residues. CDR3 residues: CASSLGPPKLFF. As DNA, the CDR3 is TGTGCCAGCAGCTTAGGACCCCCGAAGCTGTTTTTT.

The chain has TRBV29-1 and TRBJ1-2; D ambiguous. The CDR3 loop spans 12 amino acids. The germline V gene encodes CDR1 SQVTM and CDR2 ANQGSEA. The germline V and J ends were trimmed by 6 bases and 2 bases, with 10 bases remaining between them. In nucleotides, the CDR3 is TGCAGCGTCCCGGACGGGAACTATGGCTACACCTTC. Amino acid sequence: CSVPDGNYGYTF. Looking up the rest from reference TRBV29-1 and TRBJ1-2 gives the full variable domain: SAVISQKPSRDICQRGTSLTIQCQVDSQVTMMFWYRQQPGQSLTLIATANQGSEATYESGFVIDKFPISRPNLTFSTLTVSNMSPEDSSIYLCSVPDGNYGYTFGSGTRLTVV.

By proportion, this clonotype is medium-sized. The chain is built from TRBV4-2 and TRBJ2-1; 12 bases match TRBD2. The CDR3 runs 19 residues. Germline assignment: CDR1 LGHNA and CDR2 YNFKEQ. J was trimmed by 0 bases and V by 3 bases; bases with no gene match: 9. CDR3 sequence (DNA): TGTGCCAGCAGCCATCAAACATCACTAGCGGGGGGCTCCTACAATGAGCAGTTCTTC. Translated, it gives CASSHQTSLAGGSYNEQFF.

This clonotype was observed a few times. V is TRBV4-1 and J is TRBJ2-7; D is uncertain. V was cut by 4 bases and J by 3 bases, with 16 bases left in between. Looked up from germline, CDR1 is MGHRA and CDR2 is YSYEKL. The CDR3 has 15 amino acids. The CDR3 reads CASSLQTSRDYEQYF. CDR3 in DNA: TGCGCCAGCAGCCTACAGACGTCTAGGGACTACGAGCAGTACTTC.